The rows below give T cell receptor beta chains drawn from one sample of a study of OX40 agonist ivuxolimab in advanced cancers. Assay: immunoSEQ multiplex PCR; the TCRdb copy retains only in-frame clones and omits some. Of some 78,000 clones in the sample, around 90% are singletons; the top ten hold approximately 0.47%. This sample comprised CD4+ or CD8+ T cells sorted from blood, obtained in a trial of the OX40 agonist ivuxolimab. The receptors originated from an adult with an advanced solid tumor such as melanoma, head and neck, liver or kidney cancer. The CDR3 runs from the conserved cysteine through the conserved F or W. D genes are given only for firm matches. Clone size is given for some rows only: seen once, a few or many times, or a class if the clone is expanded.

CASSLDGYSNQPQHF	TGTGCCAGCAGCTTAGATGGTTATAGCAATCAGCCCCAGCATTTT	TRBJ1-5	TRBV7-2	-	-
CASSQRRQGSSGNTIYF	TGCGCCAGCAGCCAACGGCGACAGGGGAGCTCTGGAAACACCATATATTTT	TRBJ1-3	TRBV4-3	-	TRBD1
CASSPNFATNEKLFF	TGTGCCAGCTCACCAAACTTTGCAACTAATGAAAAACTGTTTTTT	TRBJ1-4	TRBV18	-	-
CASSSGTSGGHSTDTQYF	TGTGCCAGCAGTTCCGGGACTAGCGGGGGCCATAGCACAGATACGCAGTATTTT	TRBJ2-3	TRBV11-1	-	TRBD2
CSVPPGGGQGNQPQHF	TGCAGCGTTCCACCCGGGGGTGGACAGGGCAATCAGCCCCAGCATTTT	TRBJ1-5	TRBV29-1	once	TRBD1
CASSFGSSRETQYF	TGCGCCAGCAGCTTCGGGTCCTCCCGGGAGACCCAGTACTTC	TRBJ2-5	TRBV5-1	-	-
CASNKPGGYNEQFF	TGTGCCAGCAATAAGCCGGGGGGCTACAATGAGCAGTTCTTC	TRBJ2-1	TRBV7-2	-	TRBD2
CASSQAGGQGREQYF	TGCGCCAGCAGCCAAGCGGGTGGACAGGGGAGGGAGCAGTACTTC	TRBJ2-7	TRBV4-1	-	TRBD1
CASSGTGTNTGELFF	TGTGCCAGCAGCGGGACAGGGACGAACACCGGGGAGCTGTTTTTT	TRBJ2-2	TRBV6-1	-	TRBD1
CASKKGVTYEQYF	TGTGCCAGTAAAAAGGGTGTTACCTACGAGCAGTACTTC	TRBJ2-7	TRBV7-2	-	-
CASSLGPLEWPKNIQYF	TGCGCCAGCAGCCTGGGCCCTTTAGAGTGGCCCAAAAACATTCAGTACTTC	TRBJ2-4	TRBV4-1	-	-
CASRGRGYTEAFF	TGTGCCAGCAGGGGCAGGGGATACACTGAAGCTTTCTTT	TRBJ1-1	TRBV6-1	-	-
CASSDRTNTIYF	TGTGCCAGCTCGGACAGGACCAACACCATATATTTT	TRBJ1-3	TRBV18	-	TRBD1
CASSPLGPAYEQYF	TGTGCCAGCAGCCCTTTAGGTCCCGCCTACGAGCAGTACTTC	TRBJ2-7	TRBV28	-	-
CASRPAAGTDNQPQHF	TGTGCCAGCAGGCCAGCAGCCGGGACAGATAATCAGCCCCAGCATTTT	TRBJ1-5	TRBV7-2	-	TRBD1
CASGLETLVAFF	TGTGCTAGTGGTTTGGAGACTTTGGTCGCTTTCTTT	TRBJ1-1	TRBV12-5	-	-
CASSFWDRQETQYF	TGTGCCAGCAGCTTCTGGGACAGGCAAGAGACCCAGTACTTC	TRBJ2-5	TRBV5-5	-	TRBD1
CASSLEMGGRETQYF	TGCGCCAGCAGCTTGGAGATGGGGGGGAGAGAGACCCAGTACTTC	TRBJ2-5	TRBV5-1	-	TRBD2
CASSLIAGVDTQYF	TGTGCCAGCAGCTTAATAGCAGGAGTGGATACGCAGTATTTT	TRBJ2-3	TRBV11-1	-	-
CASSPPGRGNQPQHF	TGTGCCAGCTCACCACCGGGCAGGGGGAATCAGCCCCAGCATTTT	TRBJ1-5	TRBV18	few	TRBD1
CARSFRRGFHEQYF	TGTGCCAGAAGCTTCCGCAGGGGATTCCACGAGCAGTACTTC	TRBJ2-7	TRBV5-3	-	-
CASSFRSDQPQHF	TGTGCCAGCAGCTTTAGGTCGGATCAGCCCCAGCATTTT	TRBJ1-5	TRBV5-6	few	-
CASSSPQGTDTQYF	TGTGCCAGCAGCTCGCCCCAGGGTACAGATACGCAGTATTTT	TRBJ2-3	TRBV7-3	-	-
CASSLGGTVTYEQYF	TGTGCCAGCAGCTTGGGCGGGACAGTTACCTACGAGCAGTACTTC	TRBJ2-7	TRBV5-4	-	-
CASSSPTGAEDEQYF	TGCGCCAGCAGCTCCCCGACAGGGGCAGAAGACGAGCAGTACTTC	TRBJ2-7	TRBV5-1	-	TRBD1
CASSRLQGTGELFF	TGTGCCAGCTCACGCCTACAGGGAACCGGGGAGCTGTTTTTT	TRBJ2-2	TRBV18	-	-
CASSSRLQTSTDTQYF	TGTGCCAGCAGCTCCAGGTTACAGACCAGCACAGATACGCAGTATTTT	TRBJ2-3	TRBV5-5	-	-
CASSSGTGGNTDTQYF	TGTGCCAGCAGCTCCGGGACAGGGGGAAATACAGATACGCAGTATTTT	TRBJ2-3	TRBV5-4	-	TRBD1
CASSYHTGELFF	TGTGCCAGCAGTTATCACACCGGGGAGCTGTTTTTT	TRBJ2-2	TRBV6-6	-	-
CASSPELAGTQYF	TGTGCCAGCTCACCGGAGCTAGCTGGTACGCAGTATTTT	TRBJ2-3	TRBV18	once	-
CASSNWDTLGGYTF	TGTGCCAGCAGCAACTGGGACACCTTGGGGGGCTACACCTTC	TRBJ1-2	TRBV7-9	-	-
CASSFLMNTEAFF	TGTGCCAGCAGTTTCTTGATGAACACTGAAGCTTTCTTT	TRBJ1-1	TRBV28	-	-
CSVEDEASIQYF	TGCAGCGTTGAAGATGAGGCGTCAATTCAGTACTTC	TRBJ2-4	TRBV29-1	-	-
CASSGNSVDTQYF	TGTGCCAGCAGTGGAAACAGCGTTGATACGCAGTATTTT	TRBJ2-3	TRBV6-1	few	-
CASSGSGQETQYF	TGTGCCAGCAGTGGGTCTGGCCAAGAGACCCAGTACTTC	TRBJ2-5	TRBV6-1	-	-
CASSIQTTDTQYF	TGTGCCAGCAGCATACAGACTACAGATACGCAGTATTTT	TRBJ2-3	TRBV11-2	-	-
CASSRGDGGITEAFF	TGTGCCAGTAGTAGGGGAGATGGGGGGATCACTGAAGCTTTCTTT	TRBJ1-1	TRBV19	-	-
CSVTRQGWNTEAFF	TGCAGCGTGACCAGACAGGGGTGGAACACTGAAGCTTTCTTT	TRBJ1-1	TRBV29-1	-	TRBD1
CASSTRNQPQHF	TGTGCCAGCAGTACCCGCAATCAGCCCCAGCATTTT	TRBJ1-5	TRBV6-6	-	-
CASSDVGGRVDTQYF	TGTGCCAGCAGCGACGTGGGGGGGCGGGTAGATACGCAGTATTTT	TRBJ2-3	TRBV6-5	-	-
CASSSRGATYNEQFF	TGTGCCAGCAGCTCGAGGGGGGCCACCTACAATGAGCAGTTCTTC	TRBJ2-1	TRBV11-2	-	-
CASSIGDRGYTDTQYF	TGTGCCAGTAGTATAGGGGACAGGGGATACACAGATACGCAGTATTTT	TRBJ2-3	TRBV19	-	TRBD1
CASSRGGLATTYEQYF	TGCGCCAGCAGCCGGGGCGGACTAGCGACCACATACGAGCAGTACTTC	TRBJ2-7	TRBV4-1	-	TRBD2
CASSVLAGGSNEQFF	TGTGCCAGCAGTGTACTAGCGGGGGGATCCAATGAGCAGTTCTTC	TRBJ2-1	TRBV2	-	TRBD2